This T cell receptor beta chain is drawn from a study of CD8+ T cells in alopecia areata. V was clipped by 6 bases and J by 2 bases, with 11 bases between them. This CDR3 comprises 14 residues. Per the germline V gene, CDR1 is MNHNY and CDR2 is SVGAGI (reference sequence). Extracted RNA was reverse transcribed into cDNA, the sequencing template. Repertoires were generated with immunoSEQ multiplex PCR, while TCRdb's copy carries only in-frame clones and drops some. Of about 150,000 clones listed, about 60% are singletons. J is TRBJ1-5 and V is TRBV6-6, with D tentatively TRBD1 (5 bases). The TCR sequence derives from a human donor in good health. The source material was CD4+ T cells sorted from blood. CDR3 DNA: TGTGCCAGCAGGCAGGGTAATGGCAATCAGCCCCAGCATTTT. Encoded protein: CASRQGNGNQPQHF.